A selection of T cell receptor beta chains follows, all from one sample in a study of blood T cell repertoires in COVID-19. TCRdb keeps only in-frame clones here, not all; method: immunoSEQ multiplex PCR. This table holds 250,000 to 350,000 clones, approximately 91% found once. The sample consisted of PBMCs or T cells enriched from blood (not recorded which). The receptor source for this set is a woman aged 25 to 39 who had recovered from COVID-19. The CDR3 runs from the conserved cysteine through the conserved F or W. The order of the fields is D gene, V gene, clone size, J gene, CDR3 protein, CDR3 DNA. D genes are given only for firm matches. Size values are once, few and many counts, or a class for expanded clones, and some rows have none.

.	TRBV5-1	.	TRBJ1-1	CASSFNQGRGTEAFF	TGCGCCAGCAGCTTTAATCAGGGGAGGGGGACTGAAGCTTTCTTT
TRBD2	TRBV11-2	once	TRBJ2-1	CASSSRGASGGYNEQFF	TGTGCCAGCAGCTCCCGAGGTGCTAGCGGAGGATACAATGAGCAGTTCTTC
TRBD1	TRBV28	.	TRBJ1-2	CATTGVSNYGYTF	TGTGCCACGACAGGGGTTAGTAACTATGGCTACACCTTC
TRBD1	TRBV12-3/TRBV12-4	few	TRBJ2-1	CASLSGTADKQFF	TGTGCCAGCCTCTCGGGGACAGCGGATAAGCAGTTCTTC
.	TRBV2	.	TRBJ2-1	CASSAQGADNEQFF	TGTGCCAGCAGTGCCCAGGGTGCCGACAATGAGCAGTTCTTC
.	TRBV18	once	TRBJ2-2	CASSPLPGTNTGELFF	TGTGCCAGCTCACCCCTACCGGGTACGAACACCGGGGAGCTGTTTTTT
TRBD1	TRBV5-1	.	TRBJ1-1	CASTGVSMDTEAFF	TGCGCCAGTACAGGGGTATCTATGGACACTGAAGCTTTCTTT
TRBD1	TRBV2	.	TRBJ1-4	CASSSPGGEKLFF	TGTGCCAGCAGTTCGCCAGGGGGTGAAAAACTGTTTTTT
TRBD2	TRBV5-1	.	TRBJ2-1	CASSWGGPPYNEQFF	TGCGCCAGCAGCTGGGGGGGTCCCCCCTACAATGAGCAGTTCTTC
TRBD1	TRBV2	few	TRBJ1-5	CASREQGGIGQPQHF	TGTGCCAGCAGAGAACAGGGGGGAATAGGTCAGCCCCAGCATTTT
.	TRBV7-3	.	TRBJ2-1	CASSQQAAQPSSNEQFF	TGTGCCAGCAGCCAGCAGGCTGCCCAACCCTCGTCCAATGAGCAGTTCTTC
.	TRBV6-5	once	TRBJ1-1	CASSYDQGLQAFF	TGTGCCAGCAGTTACGATCAGGGGTTGCAAGCTTTCTTT
.	TRBV4-1	.	TRBJ1-4	CASTLTGNNEKLFF	TGCGCCAGCACTTTAACAGGGAATAATGAAAAACTGTTTTTT
.	TRBV28	.	TRBJ2-5	CASSMSGYQETQYF	TGTGCCAGCAGTATGTCAGGCTACCAAGAGACCCAGTACTTC
TRBD1	TRBV3-1/TRBV3-2	.	TRBJ2-1	CASSQSPADRAPYNEQFF	TGTGCCAGCAGCCAAAGCCCCGCGGACAGGGCACCCTACAATGAGCAGTTCTTC
TRBD1	TRBV5-6	.	TRBJ2-7	CASSPGQGLDYEQYF	TGTGCCAGCAGCCCGGGACAGGGACTCGACTACGAGCAGTACTTC
TRBD1	TRBV19	.	TRBJ2-7	CASSIGQGKSEQYF	TGTGCCAGTAGTATAGGACAGGGGAAGTCGGAGCAGTACTTC
TRBD1	TRBV28	.	TRBJ1-5	CASSPWTGTSNQPQHF	TGTGCCAGCAGCCCTTGGACAGGGACTAGCAATCAGCCCCAGCATTTT
TRBD1	TRBV2	.	TRBJ1-2	CASRTPAGQGSYGYTF	TGTGCCAGCAGGACCCCCGCGGGACAGGGGAGCTATGGCTACACCTTC
TRBD2	TRBV5-4	few	TRBJ2-5	CASSLGIAGVIETQYF	TGTGCCAGCAGCTTAGGGATAGCGGGAGTGATAGAGACCCAGTACTTC
TRBD1	TRBV18	.	TRBJ1-2	CASSPSPAGGSDYGYTF	TGTGCCAGCTCACCCAGCCCCGCAGGGGGATCCGACTATGGCTACACCTTC
TRBD2	TRBV5-4	.	TRBJ2-3	CASSLGNGGGTDTQYF	TGTGCCAGCAGCTTGGGCAATGGCGGGGGTACAGATACGCAGTATTTT
TRBD2	TRBV7-2	.	TRBJ2-7	CASSLGRLAAAEQYF	TGTGCCAGCAGCTTAGGGCGGCTAGCGGCGGCCGAGCAGTACTTC
TRBD2	TRBV6-1	.	TRBJ2-3	CASSERSGGAADTQYF	TGTGCCAGCAGTGAGCGCAGCGGGGGGGCGGCAGATACGCAGTATTTT
.	TRBV4-3	few	TRBJ1-1	CASSQEAMNTEAFF	TGCGCCAGCAGCCAAGAAGCGATGAACACTGAAGCTTTCTTT
TRBD1	TRBV28	.	TRBJ2-2	CASRQDRGIGELFF	TGTGCCAGCAGGCAGGACAGGGGAATTGGGGAGCTGTTTTTT
.	TRBV5-4	.	TRBJ1-5	CASSEGGSQSNQPQHF	TGTGCCAGCAGCGAGGGGGGGTCCCAGAGCAATCAGCCCCAGCATTTT
.	TRBV11-2	once	TRBJ2-1	CASSLAGLNEQFF	TGTGCCAGCAGCTTAGCGGGACTCAATGAGCAGTTCTTC
.	TRBV21-1	.	TRBJ1-3	CASSKSGSGSGNTIYF	TGTGCCAGCAGCAAATCGGGGTCGGGGTCTGGAAACACCATATATTTT
TRBD1	TRBV27	.	TRBJ1-6	CASSLLLFFQPGTGGGEGYF	TGTGCCAGCAGTTTACTCTTATTTTTCCAACCCGGGACAGGAGGGGGGGAAGGCTACTTT
.	TRBV5-1	.	TRBJ1-2	CASSLGDRTYGYTF	TGCGCCAGCAGCTTGGGTGACAGGACTTATGGCTACACCTTC
TRBD1	TRBV28	.	TRBJ1-1	CASCYRGTEAFF	TGTGCCAGCTGCTACAGGGGGACTGAAGCTTTCTTT
.	TRBV5-1	.	TRBJ1-5	CASSLDLDQPQHF	TGCGCCAGCAGCCTCGACTTGGATCAGCCCCAGCATTTT
TRBD1	TRBV4-2	.	TRBJ1-4	CASSQDGQGGEKLFF	TGTGCCAGCAGCCAAGACGGACAGGGGGGTGAAAAACTGTTTTTT
.	TRBV4-3	.	TRBJ1-4	CASSQTWGVGEKLFF	TGCGCCAGCAGCCAGACATGGGGGGTTGGGGAAAAACTGTTTTTT
TRBD2	TRBV18	.	TRBJ2-5	CASSPGGGVETQYF	TGTGCCAGCTCACCAGGCGGGGGTGTCGAGACCCAGTACTTC
TRBD1	TRBV28	few	TRBJ1-1	CASRPSGGNTEAFF	TGTGCCAGCAGACCTTCAGGGGGGAACACTGAAGCTTTCTTT
.	TRBV5-1	.	TRBJ1-5	CASSLGGLNSNQPQHF	TGCGCCAGCAGCTTGGGGGGGCTCAATAGCAATCAGCCCCAGCATTTT
.	TRBV10-3	.	TRBJ1-4	CAIAQSLNEKLFF	TGTGCCATAGCGCAGTCTCTTAATGAAAAACTGTTTTTT
.	TRBV27	.	TRBJ2-5	CASVEAGPETQYF	TGTGCCAGCGTTGAGGCAGGGCCGGAGACCCAGTACTTC
TRBD1	TRBV9	.	TRBJ1-3	CASSVQGAGNTIYF	TGTGCCAGCAGCGTACAGGGGGCTGGAAACACCATATATTTT
.	TRBV30	.	TRBJ1-2	CAWSVQAIAYNYGYTF	TGTGCCTGGAGTGTACAGGCCATCGCTTATAACTATGGCTACACCTTC
TRBD1	TRBV6-5	few	TRBJ1-2	CASSSGQGRGYTF	TGTGCCAGCAGCTCCGGACAGGGGCGGGGCTACACCTTC
TRBD1	TRBV4-3	.	TRBJ1-1	CASSQVAGGNTEAFF	TGCGCCAGCAGCCAAGTGGCAGGGGGGAACACTGAAGCTTTCTTT
.	TRBV28	few	TRBJ2-3	CASRGELKTDTQYF	TGTGCCAGCCGAGGAGAACTAAAAACAGATACGCAGTATTTT
.	TRBV21-1	once	TRBJ1-3	CASSTSQIRHPTRNTIYF	TGTGCCAGCAGCACCTCCCAAATCAGACACCCCACCCGAAACACCATATATTTT
TRBD2	TRBV6-5	.	TRBJ2-7	CASSWRTSSYEQYF	TGTGCCAGCAGTTGGCGGACTAGCTCCTACGAGCAGTACTTC
TRBD2	TRBV7-9	.	TRBJ2-1	CASSRTSGGQNEQFF	TGTGCCAGCAGCCGTACTAGCGGGGGACAAAATGAGCAGTTCTTC
TRBD1	TRBV6-5	.	TRBJ2-1	CASSPTGVGRNEQFF	TGTGCCAGCAGCCCGACAGGGGTAGGTAGGAATGAGCAGTTCTTC
TRBD2	TRBV10-3	.	TRBJ2-3	CAISRGLAVMPDTQYF	TGTGCCATCTCCCGAGGACTAGCGGTTATGCCAGATACGCAGTATTTT
.	TRBV5-1	.	TRBJ1-4	CASSLAGPDLSKLFF	TGCGCCAGCAGCTTAGCAGGCCCCGACCTCAGTAAACTGTTTTTT
TRBD2	TRBV5-1	.	TRBJ2-5	CASSSGLAGLETQYF	TGCGCCAGCAGCTCGGGACTAGCGGGATTGGAGACCCAGTACTTC
TRBD1	TRBV30	.	TRBJ1-5	CAWSSRQGVNQPQHF	TGTGCCTGGAGTTCACGACAGGGGGTTAATCAGCCCCAGCATTTT